The clone carrying this T cell receptor beta chain was counted only a few times. Its target is not known. Assay: immunoSEQ multiplex PCR; the TCRdb copy retains only in-frame clones and omits some. The sample has about 12,000 clones, around 53% seen once. The data originate from a study of neoadjuvant anti-PD-1 for oral cavity cancer. Study outcomes and limitations: Treg/Th17 ratio rose with pretreatment blood and fell with post-treatment tumor TCRbeta clonality.

Patients were newly diagnosed with stage II-IVA oral cavity squamous cell carcinoma without prior systemic or radiation treatment. The material sequenced was tumor tissue, taken before nivolumab (anti-PD-1) treatment. The TCR was taken from a person aged 35-80 years with oral cavity squamous cell carcinoma.

Here the CDR3 DNA reads TGTGCCAGCAGCCTACGCACAGATACGCAGTATTTT. Protein: CASSLRTDTQYF. The chain links TRBV11-3 to TRBJ2-3; D ambiguous. CDR1 is SGHNT and CDR2 is YENEEA in the germline V gene. The ends were cut back, 5 bases at V and 1 base at J, with 4 bases in the middle. CDR3 length: 12 residues.